What follows are 26 T cell receptor beta chains derived from one specimen sequenced in a study of cytomegalovirus exposure and HLA in healthy donors (TCRdb year 2017). Receptor amplification or capture employed the immunoSEQ multiplex PCR assay. The multiplex PCR relied on a mix of 60 forward primers for TCR Vbeta segments and 13 reverse primers for TCR Jbeta segments. The immuneACCESS repertoire file appears here via TCRdb, limited to in-frame rearrangements. These files lack a portion of the clones; in checked studies, under half of the deficit traces to unresolved V genes, and the cause of the others is not known. For this sample the table gives 75,000 to 90,000 clones, of which more than 70% were detected only once. Of the sample, roughly 4.2% is held by the ten largest clones. Material: PBMCs. The receptors were sampled from a man between 60 and 75 years old in good health and CMV-seronegative.

To note about this clone: The junction departs from the called germline gene at one end, perhaps through a read error. This chain uses TRBV7-9 with TRBJ2-5; D gene ambiguous. From germline, CDR1 is SEHNR and CDR2 FQNEAQ (reference sequence). There are 17 residues in the CDR3. This CDR3 is CSSSLPSISRGQETQYF. The CDR3 DNA follows: TGTTCCAGCAGCTTACCCTCGATTTCCAGAGGACAAGAGACCCAGTACTTC.

The rearrangement joins TRBV6-5 to TRBJ2-3; the D gene is possibly TRBD2 (7 bases). Germline V gene lookup returns CDR1 MNHEY and CDR2 SVGAGI. V lost 2 bases and J lost 5, with 17 bases in between. The CDR3 is made up of 16 amino acids. Here the CDR3 reads CASSYVPGGTEDTQYF. CDR3 nucleotides: TGTGCCAGCAGTTACGTTCCGGGGGGCACGGAAGATACGCAGTATTTT.

CDR3 region: CASAQGADSYEQYF. The DNA of the CDR3 is TGTGCCAGTGCGCAGGGGGCAGACTCCTACGAGCAGTACTTC. This chain connects TRBV19 to TRBJ2-7; TRBD1 matches 8 bases. The CDR3 length is 14 residues. Germline CDR1 is LNHDA and CDR2 is SQIVND (reference sequence). V trimming: 8 bases; J trimming: 0 bases; junction bases outside the gene matches: 6.

The V gene is TRBV6-6, the J gene TRBJ1-6; a weak D match, TRBD1 (6 bases). V lost 10 bases and J lost 7, with 14 bases in between. The CDR3 extends over 13 amino acids. The germline V gene encodes CDR1 MNHNY and CDR2 SVGAGI (reference sequence). This CDR3 reads CATLNRENSPLHF. CDR3 coding DNA: TGTGCCACCTTGAACAGGGAAAATTCACCCCTCCACTTT.

The rearrangement uses TRBV2 and TRBJ1-5, with 7 nucleotides matching TRBD1. The CDR3 has 13 amino acids. V was clipped by 7 bases and J by 6 bases; unmatched bases: 6. Germline V CDR1 and CDR2: SNHLY, FYNNEI. The CDR3 is CASTDRERQPQHF. In nucleotides, the CDR3 is TGTGCCAGCACCGACAGGGAACGTCAGCCCCAGCATTTT. Drawing the rest from reference TRBV2 and TRBJ1-5, the complete variable domain is EPEVTQTPSHQVTQMGQEVILRCVPISNHLYFYWYRQILGQKVEFLVSFYNNEISEKSEIFDDQFSVERPDGSNFTLKIRSTKLEDSAMYFCASTDRERQPQHFGDGTRLSIL.

This clone was observed a handful of times. The rearrangement uses TRBV14 and TRBJ1-2, with D perhaps matching TRBD1 (5 bases). Germline V gene sequence: CDR1 SGHDN, CDR2 FVKESK. V dropped 5 bases and J dropped 7 bases, with 20 bases sitting between them. CDR3 size: 15 residues. For the CDR3, the DNA is TGTGCCAGCAGCGAATCGACATGGCAGGGCGGTGGCTACACCTTC. Encoded protein: CASSESTWQGGGYTF.

This clone occurred a few times. The chain joins TRBV2 to TRBJ1-5, with D perhaps TRBD1 (6 bases). The CDR3 has 13 residues. Germline V gene lookup returns CDR1 SNHLY and CDR2 FYNNEI. V lost 6 bases and J 7 bases, leaving 13 bases between the germline ends. CDR3 loop: CASSRGGSQPQHF. CDR3 in DNA: TGTGCCAGCAGCAGGGGCGGGAGCCAGCCCCAGCATTTT. The full variable domain, its missing parts supplied by reference TRBV2 and TRBJ1-5, is EPEVTQTPSHQVTQMGQEVILRCVPISNHLYFYWYRQILGQKVEFLVSFYNNEISEKSEIFDDQFSVERPDGSNFTLKIRSTKLEDSAMYFCASSRGGSQPQHFGDGTRLSIL.

The chain combines TRBV10-3 with TRBJ1-5, with no clear D. The CDR3 length is 13 residues. V lost 0 bases, J lost 7 bases, and 7 bases lay in between. CDR1 and CDR2 from the germline V gene are ENHRY and SYGVKD. The CDR3 here is CAISESVGQPQHF. For the CDR3, the DNA is TGTGCCATCAGTGAGTCTGTGGGCCAGCCCCAGCATTTT.

This chain joins TRBV9 and TRBJ1-1, with D uncertain. V was pared by 2 bases and J by 3 bases, with 14 bases between. This CDR3 spans 15 amino acids. Germline V gene data show CDR1 as SGDLS and CDR2 as YYNGEE. The CDR3 nucleotides read TGTGCCAGCAGCGTGACGGGTTTGATGGACACTGAAGCTTTCTTT. It is translated as CASSVTGLMDTEAFF.

The chain recombines TRBV21-1 with TRBJ2-5; TRBD2 is the table's D call and was not checked against the DNA. TRBV21-1 is a known pseudogene. The CDR3 totals 20 residues. CDR3 amino acids: CASSPQKKNRGTSGGGTQYF. CDR3 bases: TGTGCCAGCAGCCCTCAAAAAAAGAACAGGGGGACTAGCGGGGGGGGGACCCAGTACTTC.

The chain links TRBV5-5 to TRBJ2-2; 8 nucleotides line up with TRBD1. Germline V gives CDR1 SGHKS, CDR2 YYEKEE (reference sequence). Losses at the gene ends were 0 bases for V and 5 bases for J; bases not matched to a gene: 9. The CDR3 is 17 residues long. CDR3 in amino acids: CASSLGVGQGRTGELFF. The CDR3 coding sequence is TGTGCCAGCAGCTTGGGCGTAGGACAGGGTCGGACCGGGGAGCTGTTTTTT. The complete variable domain, with remaining parts taken from reference TRBV5-5 and TRBJ2-2, reads DAGVTQSPTHLIKTRGQQVTLRCSPISGHKSVSWYQQVLGQGPQFIFQYYEKEERGRGNFPDRFSARQFPNYSSELNVNALLLGDSALYLCASSLGVGQGRTGELFFGEGSRLTVL.

This clone appeared a single time. The V call is TRBV5-1, the J call TRBJ1-4, with D possibly TRBD1 on 5 matching bases. V lost 4 bases and J 7 bases, leaving 11 bases between the germline ends. This CDR3 comprises 13 residues. The germline V gene has CDR1 SGHRS and CDR2 YFSETQ. In DNA, the CDR3 is TGCGCCAGCAGCACCCAGGGCTTTGAAAAACTGTTTTTT. This gives the protein CASSTQGFEKLFF.

The V and J genes are TRBV10-3 and TRBJ1-1, with 7 positions matching TRBD1. Germline trimming cut 6 bases from V and 8 bases from J; bases unmatched to any gene: 3. Germline V gives CDR1 ENHRY, CDR2 SYGVKD. The CDR3 is 11 amino acids. The CDR3 reads CAIRETGEAFF. DNA of the CDR3: TGTGCCATCAGAGAGACAGGGGAAGCTTTCTTT.

V and J are TRBV9 and TRBJ1-1; no clear D gene. The length of the CDR3 is 10 residues. The V gene's germline CDR1 is SGDLS and CDR2 YYNGEE. The V end was cut by 4 bases, the J end by 7 bases, with 5 bases between. This CDR3 reads CASSPREAFF. CDR3 nucleotide sequence: TGTGCCAGCAGCCCCCGTGAAGCTTTCTTT.

The rearrangement uses TRBV5-5 and TRBJ2-1; D possibly corresponds to TRBD2 (6 bases). The V end was cut by 3 bases, the J end by 2 bases, with 15 bases between. The CDR3 is 16 residues long. Germline CDR1 reads SGHKS; CDR2 reads YYEKEE (reference sequence). The CDR3 nucleotides read TGTGCCAGCAGCTCGACCCGGGCGGGGACCTACAATGAGCAGTTCTTC. Its translation is CASSSTRAGTYNEQFF.

The chain combines TRBV5-1 with TRBJ1-2, with a possible D match to TRBD1 (6 bases). The CDR3 sequence is 13 residues long. Germline loops: CDR1 SGHRS, CDR2 YFSETQ. With 5 bases removed from V and 3 bases from J, the gap between germline ends came to 11 bases. The CDR3 DNA reads as TGCGCCAGCAGAGTCTCAGGGGACTATGGCTACACCTTC. Translated: CASRVSGDYGYTF. The full variable domain, in which reference TRBV5-1 and TRBJ1-2 provide the parts outside the CDR3, is KAGVTQTPRYLIKTRGQQVTLSCSPISGHRSVSWYQQTPGQGLQFLFEYFSETQRNKGNFPGRFSGRQFSNSRSEMNVSTLELGDSALYLCASRVSGDYGYTFGSGTRLTVV.

This chain joins TRBV6-5 and TRBJ2-7; 10 bases align to TRBD1. Germline V gene data show CDR1 as MNHEY and CDR2 as SVGAGI. V dropped 5 bases and J dropped 3; count of bases not matched to a gene: 7. The CDR3 runs 15 residues. CDR3 amino acids: CASSRPGQGNYEQYF. CDR3 nucleotide sequence: TGTGCCAGCAGTCGACCGGGACAGGGGAACTACGAGCAGTACTTC.

This chain links TRBV7-9 with TRBJ2-5, with TRBD1 identical over 9 bases. Germline V lookup: CDR1 SEHNR, CDR2 FQNEAQ (reference sequence). The CDR3 consists of 13 residues. Germline trimming cut 5 bases from V and 11 bases from J; bases unmatched to any gene: 9. The CDR3, as DNA: TGTGCCAGCAGCCCACAGGGGGCCGGGGAGCAGTACTTC. Its translation is CASSPQGAGEQYF.

The rearrangement links TRBV7-3 to TRBJ2-2, with a weak D call TRBD2 (7 bases). Trimming took off 4 bases at V and 7 bases at J, with 19 bases between the two ends. The CDR3 spans 16 residues. Germline V CDR1 and CDR2: SGHTA, FQGTGA. CDR3 bases: TGTGCCAGCAGCTCAGGAGGACGGGGGGCGGGCGGGGAGCTGTTTTTT. Amino acids: CASSSGGRGAGGELFF.

The chain couples TRBV30 to TRBJ2-1; D is unclear. Trimming pared 2 bases from V and 9 bases from J, leaving 11 bases between. CDR1 and CDR2 from the germline V gene are GTSNPN and SVGIG (reference sequence). The CDR3 is 12 amino acids. The CDR3 sequence is CAWSPLGLEQFF. DNA for the CDR3: TGTGCCTGGAGTCCCCTAGGTCTTGAGCAGTTCTTC.

The chain combines TRBV5-1 with TRBJ1-5; tentative D call: TRBD1 (6 bases). V was cut by 4 bases and J by 5 bases, with 13 bases left in between. This CDR3 region has 14 residues. From germline, CDR1 is SGHRS and CDR2 YFSETQ. The CDR3 protein is CASSPGTSDQPQHF. The CDR3 DNA reads TGCGCCAGCAGCCCCGGGACATCGGATCAGCCCCAGCATTTT.

The chain carries TRBV2 and TRBJ1-1; the D is unclear. Trimming pared 6 bases from V and 1 base from J, leaving 9 bases between. Germline V CDR1 and CDR2: SNHLY, FYNNEI. The CDR3 is 13 amino acids. DNA of the CDR3: TGTGCCAGCAGCATACACCAGAACACTGAAGCTTTCTTT. Translating gives CASSIHQNTEAFF.

V and J are TRBV25-1 and TRBJ1-6; perhaps TRBD1 as D (6 bases). V dropped 6 bases and J dropped 10 bases, with 19 bases sitting between them. Germline CDR1 and CDR2: MGHDK and SYGVNS. The CDR3 consists of 15 residues. The CDR3 DNA sequence: TGTGCCAGCAGCACTACCCAGGGGCCCCGGTCACCCCTCCACTTT. Translated, it gives CASSTTQGPRSPLHF.

The chain couples TRBV6-5 to TRBJ2-3; 8 nucleotides align to TRBD2. Germline V CDR1 and CDR2: MNHEY, SVGAGI. V lost 6 bases and J lost 4; bases outside the gene matches: 9. The CDR3 has 15 residues. CDR3 in amino acids: CASSRTSLWADTQYF. The CDR3 DNA follows: TGTGCCAGCAGCCGGACTAGCTTATGGGCAGATACGCAGTATTTT.

This clone was observed a handful of times. This chain connects TRBV6-6 to TRBJ1-5; D unresolved. This CDR3 contains 12 residues. In germline, CDR1 is MNHNY, CDR2 SVGAGI (reference sequence). V shed 2 bases and J shed 6 bases, with 5 bases lying between them. CDR3 sequence: CASSYPPQPQHF. DNA for the CDR3: TGTGCCAGCAGTTACCCTCCTCAGCCCCAGCATTTT.

The J gene is TRBJ2-6, the V gene TRBV2, with D uncertain. V was clipped by 4 bases and J by 4 bases, with 11 bases between them. This CDR3 contains 15 residues. Germline-derived CDR1 and CDR2 are SNHLY and FYNNEI. This CDR3 reads CASSADQAGANVLTF. CDR3 sequence (DNA): TGTGCCAGCAGTGCCGACCAGGCGGGGGCCAACGTCCTGACTTTC. The whole variable domain, filled in from reference TRBV2 and TRBJ2-6, reads EPEVTQTPSHQVTQMGQEVILRCVPISNHLYFYWYRQILGQKVEFLVSFYNNEISEKSEIFDDQFSVERPDGSNFTLKIRSTKLEDSAMYFCASSADQAGANVLTFGAGSRLTVL.